The rows below give T cell receptor beta chains drawn from one sample of a study of PD-1 blockade in classical Hodgkin lymphoma. TCRdb's copy holds only in-frame clones and misses some; the assay was immunoSEQ multiplex PCR. Altogether approximately 6,400 clones are present, less than 80% being singletons, with the ten largest covering about 45%. Source: peripheral blood mononuclear cells (PBMCs), taken before the second cycle of nivolumab. Receptors originate from a human donor with classical Hodgkin lymphoma. CDR3s include the opening cysteine and the closing phenylalanine or tryptophan. A D gene is named only where the DNA matches it firmly. Expanded clones are given a class, and other clones once, few, many or no size at all.

abundance	d_gene	v_gene	j_gene	CDR3nt	CDR3aa
.	.	TRBV4-3	TRBJ1-3	TGCGCCAGCAGCCCAGAAGGGTATTCTGGAAACACCATATATTTT	CASSPEGYSGNTIYF
.	.	TRBV6-5	TRBJ2-7	TGTGCCAGCAGTTACGAATCCACAGGGACCCACGAGCAGTACTTC	CASSYESTGTHEQYF
few	TRBD2	TRBV27	TRBJ2-3	TGTGCCAGCAGTTTGACTAGCGGGAGGGCCCGGCCGGTAGATACGCAGTATTTT	CASSLTSGRARPVDTQYF
.	.	TRBV5-1	TRBJ2-3	TGCGCCAGCAGCCGGGACACCGGGACAGATACGCAGTATTTT	CASSRDTGTDTQYF
once	TRBD1	TRBV5-4	TRBJ1-5	TGTGCCAGCAGCTTGGGATTTGACAGGGGCAATCAGCCCCAGCATTTT	CASSLGFDRGNQPQHF
.	.	TRBV7-2	TRBJ1-1	TGTGCCGACAGACGGGGGAACACTGAAGCTTTCTTT	CADRRGNTEAFF
.	.	TRBV11-1	TRBJ1-1	TGTGCCAGCGCCCCCCGGGCGTTGAACACTGAAGCTTTCTTT	CASAPRALNTEAFF
.	.	TRBV20-1	TRBJ2-5	TGCAGTGCTAGAGAAGAGACCCAGTACTTC	CSAREETQYF
.	.	TRBV14	TRBJ1-1	TGTGCCAGCAGCCAAGAATTAGGGTTGGCCACTGAAGCTTTCTTT	CASSQELGLATEAFF
.	.	TRBV20-1	TRBJ1-1	TGCAGTGCTAGACGGAACACTGAAGCTTTCTTT	CSARRNTEAFF
once	.	TRBV19	TRBJ2-1	TGTGCCAGTAGGAGCCCCAACAGCGTCCATGAGCAGTTCTTC	CASRSPNSVHEQFF
.	TRBD1	TRBV5-7	TRBJ1-5	TGTGCCAGCAGCCCGGACAGGGGGCTTCAGCCCCAGCATTTT	CASSPDRGLQPQHF
.	.	TRBV5-4	TRBJ2-7	TGTGCCAGCAGCGATACTTTGGGGTCCCTGAATCAGCAGTACTTC	CASSDTLGSLNQQYF
.	.	TRBV27	TRBJ2-7	TGTGCCAGCAGCTTTTACCCGTCGTACAGTTCGAGCTCCTACGAGCAGTACTTC	CASSFYPSYSSSSYEQYF
once	.	TRBV5-4	TRBJ2-1	TGTGCCAGCAGTCCGACAGAGTACAATGAGCAGTTCTTC	CASSPTEYNEQFF
.	.	TRBV11-3	TRBJ2-7	TGTGCCAGCAGCTCGACTCCCTTTTACGAGCAGTACTTC	CASSSTPFYEQYF
.	TRBD2	TRBV19	TRBJ2-1	TGTGCCAGTAGTATAAGAGCCCGGACTAGCGAGAGCTCCTACAATGAGCAGTTCTTC	CASSIRARTSESSYNEQFF
.	TRBD1	TRBV5-4	TRBJ1-3	TGTGCCAGCAGCCCTGTTACGACCGGGACAGGCCAGGGCGGAAACACCATATATTTT	CASSPVTTGTGQGGNTIYF
.	TRBD1	TRBV19	TRBJ2-6	TGTGCCAGTAGGCCCAGGACAGGGGGTTCTGGGGCCAACGTCCTGACTTTC	CASRPRTGGSGANVLTF
.	.	TRBV11-2	TRBJ2-5	TGTGCCAGCAGCTTAGGACTGCAAGAGACCCAGTACTTC	CASSLGLQETQYF
.	.	TRBV25-1	TRBJ2-1	TGTGCCAGCAGTCCCCGGGGAGCGATCTACAATGAGCAGTTCTTC	CASSPRGAIYNEQFF
once	TRBD2	TRBV28	TRBJ2-3	TGTGCCAGCAGCAACCGGAAGCGGGAGCCAGATACGCAGTATTTT	CASSNRKREPDTQYF
medium-sized	TRBD2	TRBV9	TRBJ2-1	TGTGCCAGCAGCGGGGAGGGAAGGCGCTACAATGAGCAGTTCTTC	CASSGEGRRYNEQFF
.	TRBD2	TRBV7-3	TRBJ2-1	TGTGCCAGCAGCTTAAAACCTTCCTCCTATAGCGGGAGTAGCTACAATGAGCAGTTCTTC	CASSLKPSSYSGSSYNEQFF
.	.	TRBV7-2	TRBJ2-7	TGTGCCAGCAGCTTAGCTGGGGGGCTGGACGAGCAGTACTTC	CASSLAGGLDEQYF
.	TRBD1	TRBV19	TRBJ2-2	TGTGCCAGTAGTATCCGGGGGACAGGGGGCCGCACCGGGGAGCTGTTTTTT	CASSIRGTGGRTGELFF
few	.	TRBV2	TRBJ2-7	TGTGCCAGCAGGGACGGGAATTACGAGCAGTACTTC	CASRDGNYEQYF
.	.	TRBV12-5	TRBJ2-1	TGTGCTAGTGGTCGGACTACCACAGTTGGGGATGAGCAGTTCTTC	CASGRTTTVGDEQFF
.	.	TRBV5-4	TRBJ1-1	TGTGCCAGCAGCCTAACGGGGCAGGGCCCTGAAGCTTTCTTT	CASSLTGQGPEAFF
.	.	TRBV7-2	TRBJ2-7	TGTGCCAGCAGCTTATCACCGGCGGTCTCCTACGAGCAGTACTTC	CASSLSPAVSYEQYF
.	.	TRBV5-1	TRBJ2-7	TGCGCCAGCAGCTTTAAAGGGATGGAGCAGTACTTC	CASSFKGMEQYF
few	.	TRBV5-4	TRBJ1-1	TGTGCCAGCAGCTTGGCGGCGGCCACTGAAGCTTTCTTT	CASSLAAATEAFF
.	TRBD1	TRBV11-3	TRBJ2-7	TGTGCCAGCAGCTTAGGACAGGGCGCCTACGAGCAGTACTTC	CASSLGQGAYEQYF
.	TRBD2	TRBV4-1	TRBJ2-4	TGCGCCAGCAGCCAGGGACTAGCGGGAGGTTTGAAGGCCAAAAACATTCAGTACTTC	CASSQGLAGGLKAKNIQYF
.	.	TRBV7-8	TRBJ1-5	TGTGCCAGCAGCTTATCGTTTGGTCTTCAGCCCCAGCATTTT	CASSLSFGLQPQHF
.	.	TRBV7-2	TRBJ2-2	TGTGCCAGCAGCTTAAGGAGGACCGGGGAGCTGTTTTTT	CASSLRRTGELFF
.	TRBD2	TRBV5-4	TRBJ2-2	TGTGCCAGCAGGGGGGAGCGGGAGGGTAACACCGGGGAGCTGTTTTTT	CASRGEREGNTGELFF
large	.	TRBV7-8	TRBJ2-7	TGTGCCAGCAGCCCGGGGGCAGGTAATCTGAACGAGCAGTACTTC	CASSPGAGNLNEQYF
.	TRBD2	TRBV5-1	TRBJ2-1	TGCGCCACCTCCCCGACTAGCGGGAGAGGAGAGCAGTTCTTC	CATSPTSGRGEQFF
.	.	TRBV27	TRBJ2-2	TGTGCCAGCAGTTTAGTTACCCCGAACACCGGGGAGCTGTTTTTT	CASSLVTPNTGELFF
.	.	TRBV4-3	TRBJ2-2	TGCGCCAGCAGCCATTTAAACAGGGCGCCGAACACCGGGGAGCTGTTTTTT	CASSHLNRAPNTGELFF
.	.	TRBV15	TRBJ1-1	TGTGCCACCAGCGGGCACCAGAACACTGAAGCTTTCTTT	CATSGHQNTEAFF
once	.	TRBV27	TRBJ2-7	TGTGCCAGCAGTTCTAGCTCCTACGAGCAGTACTTC	CASSSSSYEQYF
medium-sized	.	TRBV6-6	TRBJ2-1	TGTGCCAGCAGTCCGTCCAATGAGCAGTTCTTC	CASSPSNEQFF